Given below is one TCR beta chain in context. This record comes from a study of CD8+ T cells in alopecia areata. Investigators isolated RNA and reverse transcribed it into cDNA to act as the sequencing template. Libraries were prepared by immunoSEQ multiplex PCR; TCRdb keeps only in-frame clonotypes and omits some of them. The table shows around 250,000 clones, with roughly two thirds occurring only once. V was trimmed by 5 bases and J by 11 bases, leaving 12 bases between them. This CDR3 has 11 residues. Germline lookup yields CDR1 SQVTM and CDR2 ANQGSEA. Collected material from alopecia areata patients comprised lesional scalp punch biopsies and peripheral blood.

The chain carries TRBV29-1 and TRBJ1-4; D call uncertain. Here the sequenced sample was CD4+ T cells sorted from blood, taken at week 0. The receptor was isolated from a human donor with alopecia areata. The CDR3: CSVLSGEKLFF. The CDR3 region has the DNA TGCAGCGTTCTATCTGGGGAGAAACTGTTTTTT.